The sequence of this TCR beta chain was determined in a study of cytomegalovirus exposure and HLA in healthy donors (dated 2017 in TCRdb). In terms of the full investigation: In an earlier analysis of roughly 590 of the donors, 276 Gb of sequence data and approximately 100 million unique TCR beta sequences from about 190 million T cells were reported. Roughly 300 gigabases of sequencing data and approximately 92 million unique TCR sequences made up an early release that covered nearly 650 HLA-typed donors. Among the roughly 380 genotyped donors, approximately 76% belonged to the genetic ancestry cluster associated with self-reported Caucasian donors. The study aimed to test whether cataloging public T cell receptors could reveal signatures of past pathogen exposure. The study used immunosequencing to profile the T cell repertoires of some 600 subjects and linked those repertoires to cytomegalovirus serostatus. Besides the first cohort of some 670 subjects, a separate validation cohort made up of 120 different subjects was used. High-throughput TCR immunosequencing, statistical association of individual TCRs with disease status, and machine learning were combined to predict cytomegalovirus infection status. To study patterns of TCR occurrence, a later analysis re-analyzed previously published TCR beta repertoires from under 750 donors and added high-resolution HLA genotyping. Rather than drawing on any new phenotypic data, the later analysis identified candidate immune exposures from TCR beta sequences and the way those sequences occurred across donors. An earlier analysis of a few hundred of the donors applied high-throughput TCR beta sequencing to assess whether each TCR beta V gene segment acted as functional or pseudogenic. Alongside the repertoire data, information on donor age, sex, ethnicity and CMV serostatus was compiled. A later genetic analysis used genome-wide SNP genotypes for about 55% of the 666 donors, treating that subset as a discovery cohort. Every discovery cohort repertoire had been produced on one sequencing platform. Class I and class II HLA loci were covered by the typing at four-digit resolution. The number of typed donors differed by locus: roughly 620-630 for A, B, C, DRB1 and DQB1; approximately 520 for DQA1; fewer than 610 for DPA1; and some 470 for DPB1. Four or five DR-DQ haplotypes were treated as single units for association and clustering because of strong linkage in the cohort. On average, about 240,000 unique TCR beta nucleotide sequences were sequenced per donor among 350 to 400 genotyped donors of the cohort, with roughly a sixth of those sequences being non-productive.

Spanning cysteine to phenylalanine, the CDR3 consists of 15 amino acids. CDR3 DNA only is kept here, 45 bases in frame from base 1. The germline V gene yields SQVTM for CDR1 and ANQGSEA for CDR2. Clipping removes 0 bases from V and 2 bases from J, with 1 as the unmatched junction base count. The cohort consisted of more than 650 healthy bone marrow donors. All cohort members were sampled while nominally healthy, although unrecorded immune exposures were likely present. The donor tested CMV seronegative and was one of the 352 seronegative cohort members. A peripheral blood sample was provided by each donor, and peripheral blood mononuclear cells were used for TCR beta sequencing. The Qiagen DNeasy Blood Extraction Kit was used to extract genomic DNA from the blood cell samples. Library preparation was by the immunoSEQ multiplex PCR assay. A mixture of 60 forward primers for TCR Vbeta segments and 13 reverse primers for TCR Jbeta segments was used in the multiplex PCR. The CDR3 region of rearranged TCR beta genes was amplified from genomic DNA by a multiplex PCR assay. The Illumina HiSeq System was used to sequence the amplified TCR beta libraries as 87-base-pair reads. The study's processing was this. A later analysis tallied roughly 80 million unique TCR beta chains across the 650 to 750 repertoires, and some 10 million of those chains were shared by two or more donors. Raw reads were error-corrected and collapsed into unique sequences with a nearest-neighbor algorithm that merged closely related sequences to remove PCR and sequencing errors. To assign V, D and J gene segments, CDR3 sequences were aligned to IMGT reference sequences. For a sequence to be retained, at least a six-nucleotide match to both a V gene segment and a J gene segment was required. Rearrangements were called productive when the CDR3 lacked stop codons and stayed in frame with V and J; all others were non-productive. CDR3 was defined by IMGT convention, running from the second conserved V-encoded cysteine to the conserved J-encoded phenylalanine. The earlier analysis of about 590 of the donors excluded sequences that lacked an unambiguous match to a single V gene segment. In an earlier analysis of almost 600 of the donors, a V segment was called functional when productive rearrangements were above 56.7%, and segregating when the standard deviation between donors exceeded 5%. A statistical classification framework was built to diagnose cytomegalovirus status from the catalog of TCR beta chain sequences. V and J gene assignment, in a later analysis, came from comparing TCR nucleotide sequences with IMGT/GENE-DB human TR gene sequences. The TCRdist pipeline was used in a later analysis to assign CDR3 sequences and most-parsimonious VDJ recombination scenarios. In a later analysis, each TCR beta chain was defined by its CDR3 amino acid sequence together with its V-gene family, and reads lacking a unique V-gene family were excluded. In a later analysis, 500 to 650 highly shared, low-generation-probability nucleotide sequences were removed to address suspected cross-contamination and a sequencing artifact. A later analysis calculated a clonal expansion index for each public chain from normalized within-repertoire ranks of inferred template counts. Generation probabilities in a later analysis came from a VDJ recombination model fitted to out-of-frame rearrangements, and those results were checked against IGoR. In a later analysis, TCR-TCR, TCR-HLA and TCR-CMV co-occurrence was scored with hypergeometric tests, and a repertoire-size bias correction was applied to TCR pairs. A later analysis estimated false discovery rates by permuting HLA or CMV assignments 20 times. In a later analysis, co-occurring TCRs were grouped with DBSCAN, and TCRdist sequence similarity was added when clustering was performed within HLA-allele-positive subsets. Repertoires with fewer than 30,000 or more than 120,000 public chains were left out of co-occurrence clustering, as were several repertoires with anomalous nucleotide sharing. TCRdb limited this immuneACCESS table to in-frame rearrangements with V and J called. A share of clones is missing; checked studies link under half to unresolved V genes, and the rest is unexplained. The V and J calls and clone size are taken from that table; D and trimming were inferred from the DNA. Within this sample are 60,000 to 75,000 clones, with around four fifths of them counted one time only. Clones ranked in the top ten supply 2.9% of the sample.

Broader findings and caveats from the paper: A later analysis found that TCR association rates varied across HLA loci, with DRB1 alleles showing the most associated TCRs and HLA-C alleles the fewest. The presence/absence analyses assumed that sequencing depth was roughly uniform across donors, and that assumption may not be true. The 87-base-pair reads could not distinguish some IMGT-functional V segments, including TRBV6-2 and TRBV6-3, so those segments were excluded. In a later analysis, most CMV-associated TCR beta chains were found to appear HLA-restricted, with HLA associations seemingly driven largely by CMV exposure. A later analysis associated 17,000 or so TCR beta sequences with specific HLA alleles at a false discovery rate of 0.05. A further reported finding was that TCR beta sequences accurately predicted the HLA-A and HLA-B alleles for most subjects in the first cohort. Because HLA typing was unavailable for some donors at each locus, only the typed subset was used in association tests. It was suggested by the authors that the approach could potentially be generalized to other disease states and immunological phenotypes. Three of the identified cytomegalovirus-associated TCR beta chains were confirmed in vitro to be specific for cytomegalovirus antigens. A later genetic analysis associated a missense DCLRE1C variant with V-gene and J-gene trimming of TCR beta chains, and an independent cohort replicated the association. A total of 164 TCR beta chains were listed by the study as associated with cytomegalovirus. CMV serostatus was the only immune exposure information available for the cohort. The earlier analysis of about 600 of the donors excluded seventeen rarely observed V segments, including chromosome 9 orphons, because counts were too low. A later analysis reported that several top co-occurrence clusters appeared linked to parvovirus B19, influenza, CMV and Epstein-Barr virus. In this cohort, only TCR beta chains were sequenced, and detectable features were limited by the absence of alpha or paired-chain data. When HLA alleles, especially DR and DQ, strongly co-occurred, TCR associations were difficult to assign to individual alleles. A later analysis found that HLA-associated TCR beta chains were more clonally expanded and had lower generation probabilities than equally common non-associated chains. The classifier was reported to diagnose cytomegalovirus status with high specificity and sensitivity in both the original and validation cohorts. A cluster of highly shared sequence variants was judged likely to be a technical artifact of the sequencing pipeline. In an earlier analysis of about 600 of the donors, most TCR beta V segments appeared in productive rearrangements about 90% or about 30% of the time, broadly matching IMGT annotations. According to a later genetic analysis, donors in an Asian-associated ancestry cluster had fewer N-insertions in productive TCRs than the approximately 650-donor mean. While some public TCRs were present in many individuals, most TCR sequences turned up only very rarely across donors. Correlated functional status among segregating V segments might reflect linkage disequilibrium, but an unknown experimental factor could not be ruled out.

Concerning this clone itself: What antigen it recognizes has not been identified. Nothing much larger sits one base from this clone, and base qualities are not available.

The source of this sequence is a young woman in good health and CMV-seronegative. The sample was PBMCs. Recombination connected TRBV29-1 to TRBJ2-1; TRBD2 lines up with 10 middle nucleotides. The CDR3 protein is CSVEDLAGAYNEQFF. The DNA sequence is TGCAGCGTTGAAGATCTAGCGGGGGCCTACAATGAGCAGTTCTTC.